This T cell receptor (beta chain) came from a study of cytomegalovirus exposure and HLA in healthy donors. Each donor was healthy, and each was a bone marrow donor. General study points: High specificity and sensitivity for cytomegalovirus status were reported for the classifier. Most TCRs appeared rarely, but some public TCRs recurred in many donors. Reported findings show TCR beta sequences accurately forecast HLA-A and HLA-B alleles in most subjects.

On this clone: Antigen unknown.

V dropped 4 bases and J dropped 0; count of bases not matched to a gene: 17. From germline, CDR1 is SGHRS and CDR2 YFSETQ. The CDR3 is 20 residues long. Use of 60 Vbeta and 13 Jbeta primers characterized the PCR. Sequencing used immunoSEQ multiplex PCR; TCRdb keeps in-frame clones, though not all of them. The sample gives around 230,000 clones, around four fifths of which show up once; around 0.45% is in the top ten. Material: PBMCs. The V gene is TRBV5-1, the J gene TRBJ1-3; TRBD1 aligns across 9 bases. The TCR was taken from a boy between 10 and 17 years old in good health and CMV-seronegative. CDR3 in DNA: TGCGCCAGCAGCACGGGACAGGGAGAGAGGTACTCTAGCTCTGGAAACACCATATATTTT. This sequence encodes CASSTGQGERYSSSGNTIYF.